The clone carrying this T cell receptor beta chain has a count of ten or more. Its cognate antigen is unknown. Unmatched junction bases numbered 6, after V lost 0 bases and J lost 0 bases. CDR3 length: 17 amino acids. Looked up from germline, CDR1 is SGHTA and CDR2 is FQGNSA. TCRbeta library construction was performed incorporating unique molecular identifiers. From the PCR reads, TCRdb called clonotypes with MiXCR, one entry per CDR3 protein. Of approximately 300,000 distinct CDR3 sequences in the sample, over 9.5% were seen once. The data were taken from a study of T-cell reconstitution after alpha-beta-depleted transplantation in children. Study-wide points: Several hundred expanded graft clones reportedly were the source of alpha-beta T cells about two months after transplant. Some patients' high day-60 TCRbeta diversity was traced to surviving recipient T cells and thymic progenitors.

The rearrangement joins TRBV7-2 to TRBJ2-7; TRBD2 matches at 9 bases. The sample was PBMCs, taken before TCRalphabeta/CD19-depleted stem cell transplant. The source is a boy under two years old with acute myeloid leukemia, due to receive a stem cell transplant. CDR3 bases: TGTGCCAGCAGCTTAGCAGAGGCGGGAGGGTTCTCCTACGAGCAGTACTTC. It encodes CASSLAEAGGFSYEQYF.